This TCR beta chain was observed in a study of HIV-infected patients and healthy controls. One entry per CDR3 protein, called by TCRdb with MiXCR from the 5' RACE reads. The data contain roughly 18,000 distinct CDR3 sequences, approximately 16% of them singletons. Germline V gene data show CDR1 as SEHNR and CDR2 as FQNEAQ (reference sequence). The CDR3 contains 16 residues. V lost 2 bases, J lost 4 bases, and 15 bases lay in between. Sequencing was done on a sample of CD8+ T cells from blood. This chain joins TRBV7-9 and TRBJ2-4; weak D call: TRBD2 (6 bases). The source is a human donor in good health. CDR3 loop: CASSLPWTNEKNIQYF. The CDR3 nucleotides read TGTGCCAGCAGCTTACCGTGGACTAACGAGAAAAACATTCAGTACTTC. The whole variable domain, filled in from reference TRBV7-9 and TRBJ2-4, reads DTGVSQNPRHKITKRGQNVTFRCDPISEHNRLYWYRQTLGQGPEFLTYFQNEAQLEKSRLLSDRFSAERPKGSFSTLEIQRTEQGDSAMYLCASSLPWTNEKNIQYFGAGTRLSVL.